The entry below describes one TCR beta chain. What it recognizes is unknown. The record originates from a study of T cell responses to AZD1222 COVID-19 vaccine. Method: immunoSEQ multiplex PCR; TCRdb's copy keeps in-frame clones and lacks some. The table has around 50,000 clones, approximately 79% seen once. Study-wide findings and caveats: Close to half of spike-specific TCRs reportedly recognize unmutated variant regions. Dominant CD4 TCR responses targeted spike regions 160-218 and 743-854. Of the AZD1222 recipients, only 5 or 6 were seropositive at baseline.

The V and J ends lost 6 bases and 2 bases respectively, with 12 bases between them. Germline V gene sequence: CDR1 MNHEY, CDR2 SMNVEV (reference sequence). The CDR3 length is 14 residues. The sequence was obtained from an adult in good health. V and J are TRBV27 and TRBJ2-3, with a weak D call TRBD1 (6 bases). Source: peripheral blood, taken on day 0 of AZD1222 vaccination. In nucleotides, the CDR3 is TGTGCCAGCAGGAGGGGGATAAACACAGATACGCAGTATTTT. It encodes CASRRGINTDTQYF.